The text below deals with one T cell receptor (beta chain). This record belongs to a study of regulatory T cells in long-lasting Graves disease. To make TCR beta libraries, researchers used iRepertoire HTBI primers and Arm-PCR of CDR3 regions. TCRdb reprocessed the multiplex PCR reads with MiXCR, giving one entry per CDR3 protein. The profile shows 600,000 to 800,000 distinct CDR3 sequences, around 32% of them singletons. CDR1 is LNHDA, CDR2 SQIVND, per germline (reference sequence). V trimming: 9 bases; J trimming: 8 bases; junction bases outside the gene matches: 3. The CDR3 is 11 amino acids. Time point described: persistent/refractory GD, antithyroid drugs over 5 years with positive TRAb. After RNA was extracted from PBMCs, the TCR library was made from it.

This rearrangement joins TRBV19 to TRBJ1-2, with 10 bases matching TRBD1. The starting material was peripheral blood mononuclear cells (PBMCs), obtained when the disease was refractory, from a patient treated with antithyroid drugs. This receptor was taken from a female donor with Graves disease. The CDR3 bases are TGTGCCAGCCAGACAGGGGGCGGCTACACCTTC. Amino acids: CASQTGGGYTF.